This T cell receptor beta chain was observed in a study of blood T cell repertoires in COVID-19. In the authors' workflow: Reference gene primer amplification gave estimated nucleated cell counts. Some clones are missing from TCRdb's copy, which holds only in-frame ones; the method was immunoSEQ multiplex PCR. The V and J calls and the clone size are those of that table, but D and trimming were determined from the DNA. The table lists about 140,000 clones, around 90% of them singletons. V dropped 3 bases and J dropped 5 bases, with 13 bases sitting between them. This CDR3 region has 15 residues. Germline V gives CDR1 SNHLY, CDR2 FYNNEI.

Sequencing used peripheral blood. This receptor was identified in a man aged 70 or older with acute or convalescent COVID-19. The chain uses TRBV2 and TRBJ2-2, with D possibly matching TRBD2 (6 bases). CDR3 residues: CASSEGEVATGELFF. The CDR3 nucleotides read TGTGCCAGCAGTGAGGGGGAGGTTGCGACCGGGGAGCTGTTTTTT.